The clone carrying this TCR beta chain was recorded only once. The data were taken from a study of technical replicates of blood from several donors. Germline CDR1 MNHEY, CDR2 SVGAGI. The V end lost 3 bases, the J end lost 1 base, and 13 bases lay between the germline ends. The CDR3 runs 15 residues. Libraries were prepared by immunoSEQ multiplex PCR; TCRdb keeps only in-frame clonotypes and omits some of them. Here the sample spans about 100,000 clones, 96% being singletons. This TCR was sampled from a human donor in good health. The source material was T cells isolated from PBMCs. This sequence joins TRBV6-5 and TRBJ2-7, with D maybe TRBD2 (6 bases). The CDR3 protein is CASSYSGGRSYEQYF. The CDR3 nucleotides read TGTGCCAGCAGTTATTCCGGGGGACGATCCTACGAGCAGTACTTC.